The rows below give T cell receptor beta chains drawn from one sample of a study of early T cells in non-severe SARS-CoV-2 infection. TCRdb reprocessed the 5' RACE reads via MiXCR and lists one record per CDR3 protein. The sample contains about 60,000 distinct CDR3 sequences, approximately 12% of which appear only once. What was sequenced was whole blood. These receptors were taken from an adult who was a healthcare worker with PCR-confirmed SARS-CoV-2 infection or an uninfected control (not recorded which). Both conserved end residues are part of each CDR3. A D gene is named only where the DNA matches it firmly. Rows give clone size only sometimes, using once, few, many, or a class for an expanded clone.

V gene	clone size	CDR3 length	D gene	J gene	CDR3 DNA	CDR3 protein
TRBV19	-	17	TRBD2	TRBJ2-1	TGTGCCAGTAGTATGAATCTAGCGGGGGCCCCAAACAATGAGCAGTTCTTC	CASSMNLAGAPNNEQFF
TRBV2	once	18	TRBD2	TRBJ2-1	TGTGCCAGCAGTGAGACCCGACTAGCGGGAGGGAATAACAATGAGCAGTTCTTC	CASSETRLAGGNNNEQFF
TRBV7-2	-	15	TRBD2	TRBJ2-5	TGTGCCAGCAGCCCTCAACGGGGGGGACAAGAGACCCAGTACTTC	CASSPQRGGQETQYF
TRBV7-3	many	13	-	TRBJ2-3	TGTGCCAGCAGCGCACTAGGTTCAGATACGCAGTATTTT	CASSALGSDTQYF
TRBV11-2	-	16	TRBD1	TRBJ2-1	TGTGCCAGCAGCTCCCGAGGGACAGGGAGTTACAATGAGCAGTTCTTC	CASSSRGTGSYNEQFF
TRBV7-2	once	17	TRBD2	TRBJ2-7	TGTGCCAGCATCCAATCAGGGAGCGGGGGGGCATCCTACGAGCAGTACTTC	CASIQSGSGGASYEQYF
TRBV11-2	many	14	-	TRBJ1-1	TGTGCCAGCAGACCAATGCCGGGGCCCGGCTTGGCTTTCTTT	CASRPMPGPGLAFF
TRBV15	-	16	-	TRBJ1-5	TGTGCCACCAGCAGAGACCCTGGGAGGGTTGAACAGCCCCAGCATTTT	CATSRDPGRVEQPQHF
TRBV5-5	few	15	-	TRBJ2-3	TGTGCCAGCAGCTTGGACCACCCCAGGGAGGATACGCAGTATTTT	CASSLDHPREDTQYF
TRBV7-2	-	17	-	TRBJ2-6	TGTGCCAGCAGCCCTCAGACGTCAAGAGCTGGGGCCAACGTCCTGACTTTC	CASSPQTSRAGANVLTF
TRBV28	few	13	-	TRBJ2-1	TGTGCCAGCAACGTCCAGGGGATCCATGAGCAGTTCTTC	CASNVQGIHEQFF
TRBV5-4	-	15	-	TRBJ2-3	TGTGCCAGCAGCCTCGGTCGCACAGAGGCCCGGCCGGAGTATTTT	CASSLGRTEARPEYF
TRBV19	few	15	TRBD2	TRBJ2-1	TGTGCCAGTAGTATCGGCGGGGGGAGTCGTAGTGAGCAGTTCTTC	CASSIGGGSRSEQFF
TRBV28	-	15	-	TRBJ1-5	TGTGCCAGCAGTCAATCGGGGACTAGCAATCAGCCCCAGCATTTT	CASSQSGTSNQPQHF
TRBV7-9	many	13	-	TRBJ1-4	TGTGCCAGCAGCTTATCGGTTAATGAAAAACTGTTTTTT	CASSLSVNEKLFF
TRBV3-1	many	18	TRBD2	TRBJ2-3	TGTGCCAGCAGCCGAACTAGTACTAGCGGGGGGGCGGCAGATACGCAGTATTTT	CASSRTSTSGGAADTQYF
TRBV6-5	many	10	-	TRBJ2-7	TGTGCCAGCGGGCGGGACGAGCAGTACTTC	CASGRDEQYF
TRBV10-3	few	15	TRBD2	TRBJ2-1	TGTGCCATCAGTGAGGCTAGCGGGGGGGCCGATGAGCAGTTCTTC	CAISEASGGADEQFF
TRBV12-3/TRBV12-4	many	12	-	TRBJ2-1	TGTGCCAGCGGTAGCTCCTACAATGAGCAGTTCTTC	CASGSSYNEQFF
TRBV7-8	many	14	-	TRBJ2-1	TGTGCCAGCAGCTTAGCGCGAGGTTTTCAGGTGCAGTTCTTC	CASSLARGFQVQFF
TRBV2	many	15	TRBD1	TRBJ1-2	TGTGCCAGCCCCTTGGCCAGGGGGCCGAACTATGGCTACACCTTC	CASPLARGPNYGYTF
TRBV5-1	few	15	TRBD2	TRBJ2-1	TGCGCCAGCAGCTTGGATACTAGCGGGAACAATGAGCAGTTCTTC	CASSLDTSGNNEQFF
TRBV7-8	-	13	-	TRBJ2-3	TGTGCCAGCACCCTGGGGGCTACAGATACGCAGTATTTT	CASTLGATDTQYF
TRBV9	-	13	-	TRBJ2-2	TGTGCCAGCAGCGTAGGGCTCACCGGGGAGCTGTTTTTT	CASSVGLTGELFF
TRBV3-1	few	13	TRBD1	TRBJ2-7	TGTGCCAGCAGCCAACAGGGGGCTTACGAGCAGTACTTC	CASSQQGAYEQYF
TRBV20-1	many	14	-	TRBJ1-5	TGCAGTGCTAGTGGACAGCTAAGCAATCAGCCCCAGCATTTT	CSASGQLSNQPQHF
TRBV6-1	few	16	-	TRBJ2-3	TGTGCCAGCAGTGACTTGGTGGCGGAAGGGGCAGATACGCAGTATTTT	CASSDLVAEGADTQYF
TRBV5-1	many	14	-	TRBJ1-3	TGCGCCAGCAGCTTGGGGGGCACTGGAAACACCATATATTTT	CASSLGGTGNTIYF
TRBV9	few	13	-	TRBJ2-3	TGTGCCAGCAGCATCTCTAGCACAGATACGCAGTATTTT	CASSISSTDTQYF
TRBV28	few	16	-	TRBJ1-5	TGTGCCAGCAGTTTATCCCCTGACAGTTACAATCAGCCCCAGCATTTT	CASSLSPDSYNQPQHF
TRBV20-1	few	16	TRBD2	TRBJ2-1	TGCAGTGCTAGACGTTTCGCGGGGGGAGTAAGAAATGAGCAGTTCTTC	CSARRFAGGVRNEQFF
TRBV5-1	-	13	TRBD1	TRBJ2-7	TGCGCCAGCAGCTATACAGGGGCTTACGAGCAGTACTTC	CASSYTGAYEQYF
TRBV11-2	-	13	-	TRBJ2-1	TGTGCCAGCAGCTTAGGGCTGAGGCAGGGGGGGTTCTTC	CASSLGLRQGGFF
TRBV5-6	many	15	TRBD2	TRBJ2-5	TGTGCCAGCAGCTTCGTCGTACTAGCGGAAGAGACCCAGTACTTC	CASSFVVLAEETQYF
TRBV5-1	many	14	TRBD1	TRBJ1-1	TGCGCCAGCAGCCCTGGGACAGGGGGGACTGAAGCTTTCTTT	CASSPGTGGTEAFF
TRBV5-5	few	14	-	TRBJ2-4	TGTGCCAGCAGCTTGTTACAGGACAAAAACATTCAGTACTTC	CASSLLQDKNIQYF
TRBV6-1	many	13	-	TRBJ1-4	TGTGCCAGTCGAGGGTTGACTAATGAAAAACTGTTTTTT	CASRGLTNEKLFF
TRBV7-2	few	15	TRBD2	TRBJ2-7	TGTGCCAGCAACAGGGGGACTAGCGGAACCTACGAGCAGTACTTC	CASNRGTSGTYEQYF
TRBV28	-	13	-	TRBJ1-6	TGTGCCAGCAGGGTGGACGGTAATTCACCCCTCCACTTT	CASRVDGNSPLHF
TRBV11-2	-	13	-	TRBJ2-3	TGTGCCAGCAGCTTAGATCAGGGAGATACGCAGTATTTT	CASSLDQGDTQYF
TRBV5-5	many	16	-	TRBJ2-1	TGTGCCAGCAGACCATACCGGGACTCTGCCCACCGTGAGCAGTTCTTC	CASRPYRDSAHREQFF
TRBV11-2	-	14	-	TRBJ2-3	TGTGCCAGCAGCTTAGGGACTAGCACAGATACGCAGTATTTT	CASSLGTSTDTQYF
TRBV2	-	12	-	TRBJ2-7	TGTGCCAGCAGTGAAACACCCTACGAGCAGTACTTC	CASSETPYEQYF
TRBV18	-	13	-	TRBJ2-1	TGTGCCAGCTCACCACCTTCTAGCTCTCGGCAGTTCTTC	CASSPPSSSRQFF
TRBV28	-	13	-	TRBJ2-5	TGTGCCAGCAGTTTAGAGGGTTTTGAGACCCAGTACTTC	CASSLEGFETQYF
TRBV6-2/TRBV6-3	-	14	-	TRBJ1-5	TGTGCCAGCAGTTACGGGGGGAGATATCAGCCCCAGCATTTT	CASSYGGRYQPQHF
TRBV5-1	-	15	TRBD1	TRBJ2-2	TGCGCCAGCAGCCGGGACAGGGTAAACACCGGGGAGCTGTTTTTT	CASSRDRVNTGELFF
TRBV5-1	-	16	-	TRBJ2-1	TGCGCCAGCACCACCTTCGGGGGCGGGTCCTACAATGAGCAGTTCTTC	CASTTFGGGSYNEQFF
TRBV20-1	few	15	TRBD2	TRBJ2-1	TGCAGTGCTATTGGACTAGCGGTTTTCTTAAATGAGCAGTTCTTC	CSAIGLAVFLNEQFF
TRBV6-1	-	14	TRBD1	TRBJ2-1	TGTGCCATTTTCCGGGACAGGGCGTACAATGAGCAGTTCTTC	CAIFRDRAYNEQFF
TRBV28	few	11	-	TRBJ1-1	TGTGCCAGCAGTTTAGGAGGGGAAGCTTTCTTT	CASSLGGEAFF
TRBV5-5	few	16	TRBD1	TRBJ1-1	TGTGCCAGCAGGTTGACAGGGGGCTTCATGAACACTGAAGCTTTCTTT	CASRLTGGFMNTEAFF